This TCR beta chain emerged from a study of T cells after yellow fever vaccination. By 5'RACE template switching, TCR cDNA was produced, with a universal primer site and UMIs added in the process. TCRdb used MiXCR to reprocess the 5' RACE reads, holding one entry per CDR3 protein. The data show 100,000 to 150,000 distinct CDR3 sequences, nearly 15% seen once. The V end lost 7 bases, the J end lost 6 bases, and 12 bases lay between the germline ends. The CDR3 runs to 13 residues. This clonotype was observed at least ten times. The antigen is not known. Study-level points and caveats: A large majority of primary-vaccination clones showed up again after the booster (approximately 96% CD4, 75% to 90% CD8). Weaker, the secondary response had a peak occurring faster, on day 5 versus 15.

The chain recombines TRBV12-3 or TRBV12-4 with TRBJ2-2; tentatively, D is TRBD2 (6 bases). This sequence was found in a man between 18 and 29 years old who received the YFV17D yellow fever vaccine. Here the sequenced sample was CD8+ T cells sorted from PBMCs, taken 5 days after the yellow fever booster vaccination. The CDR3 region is CASTPGGAGELFF. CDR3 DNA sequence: TGTGCCAGCACTCCTGGAGGGGCCGGGGAGCTGTTTTTT.